The present entry profiles one TCR beta chain with its context. This sample stems from a study of blood T cell repertoires in COVID-19. Study at large: The cDNA or gDNA used as material had been derived from T cells, B-cell-depleted T cells, or PBMCs.

V lost 1 base to trimming and J lost 3 bases, with 4 bases between them. Germline values: CDR1 SGHRS, CDR2 YFSETQ. The CDR3 totals 12 residues. Source study methods: It was from reference gene primer amplification that nucleated cell counts were estimated. Sequencing was performed with immunoSEQ multiplex PCR; in TCRdb, only in-frame clones are kept and a portion is missing. Clonal size and the V and J genes are those of that table, whereas D and trimming came from the DNA. The sample records a few hundred thousand clones, about 91% being singletons. This sequence originates from a woman between 50 and 59 years old with COVID-19, enrolled during active disease. The chain joins TRBV5-1 to TRBJ2-5; D gene uncertain. The sequencing input was peripheral blood. CDR3 sequence (DNA): TGCGCCAGCAGCTTGCTAGAAGAGACCCAGTACTTC. Translated: CASSLLEETQYF.